Sequencing of this T cell receptor beta chain was carried out in a study of human T cells and chemical hapten exposure. Whole-study context: Weekly scalp doses of diphenylcyclopropenone were given to patients during the approximately 25-week study.

On this clonotype itself: Its antigen is as yet unknown.

This CDR3 is 17 amino acids long. Per the germline V gene, CDR1 is SGHTA and CDR2 is FQGNSA. J was trimmed by 2 bases and V by 1 base; bases with no gene match: 2. This sample's time point: patch test 1, 2 weeks after DPC sensitization. Treatment given: therapeutic diphenylcyclopropenone sensitization with weekly scalp DPC. The study's findings and limits: Having alopecia, the donors may differ immunologically from healthy people. The number of TCRs over 1 in 1000 frequency stayed unchanged after DPC.

The library gave individual cDNA molecules unique molecular identifiers. In TCRdb, the RACE reads were re-called with MiXCR into one record per CDR3 protein. The table lists about 99,000 distinct CDR3 sequences, 9.5% to 15% of them singletons. This receptor was taken from a woman in her forties with alopecia areata. Some clones in this sample may be carry-over from other donors' samples. The specimen was whole blood, collected in connection with sensitization to the hapten diphenylcyclopropenone (DPC). This rearrangement joins TRBV7-2 to TRBJ2-6, with 10 bases that match TRBD1. DNA of the CDR3: TGTGCCAGCAGCTTAGGACAGGGGGCGCCTGGGGCCAACGTCCTGACTTTC. Protein sequence: CASSLGQGAPGANVLTF.